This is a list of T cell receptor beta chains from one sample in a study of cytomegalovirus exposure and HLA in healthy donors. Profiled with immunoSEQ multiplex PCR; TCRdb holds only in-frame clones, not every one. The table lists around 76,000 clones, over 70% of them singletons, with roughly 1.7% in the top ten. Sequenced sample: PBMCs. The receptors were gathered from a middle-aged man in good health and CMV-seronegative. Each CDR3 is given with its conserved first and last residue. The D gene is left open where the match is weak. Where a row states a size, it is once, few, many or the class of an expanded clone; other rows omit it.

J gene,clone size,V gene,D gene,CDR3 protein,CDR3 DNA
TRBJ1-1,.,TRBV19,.,CASSIASPNTEAFF,TGTGCCAGTAGTATAGCGAGCCCAAACACTGAAGCTTTCTTT
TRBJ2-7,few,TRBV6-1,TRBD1,CASTRQGAPYEQYF,TGTGCCAGCACTCGCCAGGGGGCCCCCTACGAGCAGTACTTC
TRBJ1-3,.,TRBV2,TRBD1,CASSDRGPGGENTIYF,TGTGCCAGCAGTGACAGGGGGCCAGGGGGTGAAAACACCATATATTTT
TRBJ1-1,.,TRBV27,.,CASSIRGTEAFF,TGTGCCAGCAGCATTCGGGGCACTGAAGCTTTCTTT
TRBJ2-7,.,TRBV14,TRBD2,CASSPRGSGPYEQYF,TGTGCCAGCAGCCCTCGGGGTAGCGGGCCCTACGAGCAGTACTTC
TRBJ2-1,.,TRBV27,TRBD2,CASSILAGTVNEQFF,TGTGCCAGCAGTATACTAGCGGGGACTGTTAATGAGCAGTTCTTC
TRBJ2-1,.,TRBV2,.,CASSEQNSYNEQFF,TGTGCCAGCAGTGAACAGAACTCCTACAATGAGCAGTTCTTC
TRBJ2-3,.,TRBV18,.,CASSPGQRSTDTQYF,TGTGCCAGCTCACCAGGGCAGCGGAGCACAGATACGCAGTATTTT
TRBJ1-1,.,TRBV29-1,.,CSVVSRHTGTEAFF,TGCAGCGTTGTAAGTCGGCATACGGGCACTGAAGCTTTCTTT
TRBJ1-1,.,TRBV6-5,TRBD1,CASRPDRDPTEAFF,TGTGCCAGCAGACCCGACAGGGATCCCACTGAAGCTTTCTTT
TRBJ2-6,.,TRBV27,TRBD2,CASSLKWGGSGANVLTF,TGTGCCAGCAGTTTAAAATGGGGGGGCTCTGGGGCCAACGTCCTGACTTTC
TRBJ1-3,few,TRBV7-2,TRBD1,CASSIQGTSSGNTIYF,TGTGCCAGCAGTATACAGGGGACGAGCTCTGGAAACACCATATATTTT
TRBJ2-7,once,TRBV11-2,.,CASSQSVVYEQYF,TGTGCCAGCAGCCAGAGCGTGGTATACGAGCAGTACTTC
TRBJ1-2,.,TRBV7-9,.,CASSLLRDIPYGYTF,TGTGCCAGCAGCCTCTTGAGGGACATACCCTATGGCTACACCTTC
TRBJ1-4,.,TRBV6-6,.,CASSSEEKLFF,TGTGCCAGCAGCAGCGAGGAAAAACTGTTTTTT
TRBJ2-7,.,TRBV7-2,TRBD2,CASSPTSGKYEQYF,TGTGCCAGCAGCCCCACTAGCGGGAAGTACGAGCAGTACTTC
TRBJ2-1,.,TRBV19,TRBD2,CASSLAGVGEQFF,TGTGCCAGTAGTCTAGCGGGAGTGGGTGAGCAGTTCTTC
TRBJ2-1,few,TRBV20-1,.,CSARLPFF,TGCAGTGCTAGACTTCCGTTCTTC
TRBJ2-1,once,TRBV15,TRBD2,CATSRSGSGSSNEQFF,TGTGCCACCAGCAGATCTGGGAGCGGGAGCTCAAATGAGCAGTTCTTC
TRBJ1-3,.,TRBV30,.,CAWTDLGSGNTIYF,TGTGCCTGGACTGACTTGGGCTCTGGAAACACCATATATTTT
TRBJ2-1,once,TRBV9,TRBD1,CASSEGQIHNEQFF,TGTGCCAGCAGCGAGGGACAGATACACAATGAGCAGTTCTTC
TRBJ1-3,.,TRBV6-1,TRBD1,CASAGGLIGNTIYF,TGTGCCAGCGCAGGGGGATTGATTGGAAACACCATATATTTT
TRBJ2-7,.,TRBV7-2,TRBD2,CASSLEGGRSHEQYF,TGTGCCAGCAGCTTAGAAGGCGGGAGGTCCCACGAGCAGTACTTC
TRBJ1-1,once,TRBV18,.,CASSTWGGTGYTEAFF,TGTGCCAGCTCCACGTGGGGCGGGACGGGGTACACTGAAGCTTTCTTT
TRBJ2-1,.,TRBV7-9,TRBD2,CASSLFSGSSYNEQFF,TGTGCCAGCAGCTTATTCAGCGGGAGTTCCTACAATGAGCAGTTCTTC
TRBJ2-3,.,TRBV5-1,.,CASSPGRGPQYF,TGCGCCAGCAGCCCTGGAAGGGGTCCGCAGTATTTT
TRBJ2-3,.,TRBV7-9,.,CSSSLEQIDTQYF,TGTTCCAGCAGCTTAGAACAGATCGATACGCAGTATTTT
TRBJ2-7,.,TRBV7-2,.,CASSPPGVSYEQYF,TGTGCCAGCAGTCCACCGGGAGTATCTTACGAGCAGTACTTC
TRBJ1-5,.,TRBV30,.,CAWSVGGNQPQHF,TGTGCCTGGAGTGTAGGAGGGAATCAGCCCCAGCATTTT
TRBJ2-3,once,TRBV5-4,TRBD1,CASSRGQELTDTQYF,TGTGCCAGCAGCCGAGGACAGGAGCTCACAGATACGCAGTATTTT
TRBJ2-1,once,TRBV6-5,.,CASSYRSGGEQFF,TGTGCCAGCAGTTACCGATCGGGTGGTGAGCAGTTCTTC
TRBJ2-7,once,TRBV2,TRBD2,CASSELAERHEQYF,TGTGCCAGCAGTGAACTAGCGGAAAGGCACGAGCAGTACTTC
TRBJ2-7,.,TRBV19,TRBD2,CASNSGGKGEYEQYF,TGTGCCAGTAACTCGGGGGGAAAGGGAGAATACGAGCAGTACTTC
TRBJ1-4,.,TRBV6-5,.,CASSSDRFATNEKLFF,TGTGCCAGCAGTTCCGACAGGTTCGCAACTAATGAAAAACTGTTTTTT
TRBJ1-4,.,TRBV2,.,CASSAVGGNEKLFF,TGTGCCAGCAGCGCGGTGGGGGGAAATGAAAAACTGTTTTTT
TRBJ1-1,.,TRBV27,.,CASMQGGTEAFF,TGTGCCAGCATGCAGGGAGGGACTGAAGCTTTCTTT
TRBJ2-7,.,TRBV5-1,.,CASSIIRTTTYEQYF,TGCGCCAGCAGCATCATCAGGACAACCACCTACGAGCAGTACTTC
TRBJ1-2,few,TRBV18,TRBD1,CASSPDRAGYTF,TGTGCCAGCTCACCGGACAGGGCTGGCTACACCTTC
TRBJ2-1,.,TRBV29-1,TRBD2,CSVEGPSGRGNEQFF,TGCAGCGTTGAAGGCCCTAGCGGGAGGGGCAATGAGCAGTTCTTC
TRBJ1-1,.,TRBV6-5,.,CASSYAYGTEAFF,TGTGCCAGCAGTTACGCTTACGGCACTGAAGCTTTCTTT
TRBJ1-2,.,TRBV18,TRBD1,CASSPGQNYGYTF,TGTGCCAGCTCACCGGGACAGAACTATGGCTACACCTTC
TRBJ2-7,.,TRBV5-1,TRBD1,CASSSGTVSYEQYF,TGCGCCAGCAGCTCCGGGACAGTCTCCTACGAGCAGTACTTC
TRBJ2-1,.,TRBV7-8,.,CASSPGGPSGYNEQFF,TGTGCCAGCAGCCCAGGGGGGCCTAGCGGGTACAATGAGCAGTTCTTC
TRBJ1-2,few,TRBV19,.,CASNTNRGSDYAYTF,TGTGCCAGTAACACAAACAGAGGCAGTGACTATGCCTACACCTTC
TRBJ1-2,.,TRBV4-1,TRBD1,CASSQDPRTGGRDYGYTF,TGCGCCAGCAGCCAAGATCCCCGGACAGGTGGGCGGGACTATGGCTACACCTTC
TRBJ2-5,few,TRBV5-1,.,CASSLSFYETQYF,TGCGCCAGCAGCCTATCCTTCTATGAGACCCAGTACTTC
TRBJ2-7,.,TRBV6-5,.,CASIPRFDSYEQYF,TGTGCCAGCATACCGCGGTTCGACTCCTACGAGCAGTACTTC
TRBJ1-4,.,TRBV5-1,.,CASSLGQVNEKLFF,TGCGCCAGCAGCTTGGGACAGGTGAATGAAAAACTGTTTTTT
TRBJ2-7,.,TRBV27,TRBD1,CASSRQGSAYEQYF,TGTGCCAGCAGTCGACAGGGGAGCGCCTACGAGCAGTACTTC
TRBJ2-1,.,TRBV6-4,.,CASILVGEQFF,TGTGCCAGCATTCTAGTTGGTGAGCAGTTCTTC
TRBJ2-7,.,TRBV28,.,CASSLLAEGYEQYF,TGTGCCAGCAGTTTATTGGCAGAGGGATACGAGCAGTACTTC
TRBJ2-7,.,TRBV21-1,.,CASSTGDSPYEQYF,TGTGCCAGCAGCACCGGGGACAGTCCCTACGAGCAGTACTTC
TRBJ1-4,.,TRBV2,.,CASSEAKQGGRWTNEKLFF,TGTGCCAGCAGTGAAGCTAAACAGGGAGGGAGATGGACTAATGAAAAACTGTTTTTT
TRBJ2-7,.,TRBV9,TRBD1,CASSKRTGDEQYF,TGTGCCAGCAGCAAGCGGACAGGGGATGAGCAGTACTTC
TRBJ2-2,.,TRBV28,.,CASSPGDVGELFF,TGTGCCAGCAGTCCCGGGGATGTCGGGGAGCTGTTTTTT
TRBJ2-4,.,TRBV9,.,CASSVSGLPGENIQYF,TGTGCCAGCAGCGTATCCGGGCTTCCAGGGGAAAACATTCAGTACTTC
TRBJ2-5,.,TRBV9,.,CASSVGPDSYQETQYF,TGTGCCAGCAGCGTAGGGCCCGACAGTTACCAAGAGACCCAGTACTTC
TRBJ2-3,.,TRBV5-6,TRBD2,CASSLAVLAGVTDTQYF,TGTGCCAGCAGCTTGGCCGTACTAGCGGGAGTAACAGATACGCAGTATTTT
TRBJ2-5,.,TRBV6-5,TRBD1,CASGRSTGGRETQYF,TGTGCCAGCGGACGGTCAACAGGGGGCCGGGAGACCCAGTACTTC
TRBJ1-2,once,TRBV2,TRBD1,CASSAQGGYYGYTF,TGTGCCAGCAGTGCGCAGGGGGGCTACTATGGCTACACCTTC